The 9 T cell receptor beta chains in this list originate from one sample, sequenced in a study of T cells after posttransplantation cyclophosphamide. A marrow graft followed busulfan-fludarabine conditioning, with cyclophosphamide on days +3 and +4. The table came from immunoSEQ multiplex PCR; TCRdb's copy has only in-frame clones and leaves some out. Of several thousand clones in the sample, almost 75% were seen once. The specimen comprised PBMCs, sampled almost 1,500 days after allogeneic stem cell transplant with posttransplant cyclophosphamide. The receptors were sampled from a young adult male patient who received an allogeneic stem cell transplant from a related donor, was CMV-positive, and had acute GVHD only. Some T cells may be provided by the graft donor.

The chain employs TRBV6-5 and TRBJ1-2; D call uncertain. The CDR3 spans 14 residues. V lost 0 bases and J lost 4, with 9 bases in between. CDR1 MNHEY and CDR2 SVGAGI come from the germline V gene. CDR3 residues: CASSYSAVPYGYTF. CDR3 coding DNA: TGTGCCAGCAGTTACTCTGCAGTTCCCTATGGCTACACCTTC.

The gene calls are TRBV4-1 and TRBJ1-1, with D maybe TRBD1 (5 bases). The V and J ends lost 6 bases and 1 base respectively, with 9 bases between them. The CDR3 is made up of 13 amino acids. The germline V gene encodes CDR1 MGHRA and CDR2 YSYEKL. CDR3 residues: CASRRQPNTEAFF. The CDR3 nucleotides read TGCGCCAGCAGGAGACAGCCGAACACTGAAGCTTTCTTT.

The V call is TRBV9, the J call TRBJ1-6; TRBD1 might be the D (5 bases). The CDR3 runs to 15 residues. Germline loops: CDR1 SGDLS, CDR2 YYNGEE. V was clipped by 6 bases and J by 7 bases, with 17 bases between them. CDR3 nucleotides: TGTGCCAGCATGCAAGGATCAGGGCTCAATTCACCCCTCCACTTT. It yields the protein CASMQGSGLNSPLHF.

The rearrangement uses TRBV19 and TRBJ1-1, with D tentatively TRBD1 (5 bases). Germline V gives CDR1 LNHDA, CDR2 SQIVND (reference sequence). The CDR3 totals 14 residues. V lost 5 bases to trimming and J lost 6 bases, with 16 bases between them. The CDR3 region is CASSPQGVVAEAFF. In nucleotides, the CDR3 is TGTGCCAGTAGTCCTCAAGGGGTGGTGGCTGAAGCTTTCTTT.

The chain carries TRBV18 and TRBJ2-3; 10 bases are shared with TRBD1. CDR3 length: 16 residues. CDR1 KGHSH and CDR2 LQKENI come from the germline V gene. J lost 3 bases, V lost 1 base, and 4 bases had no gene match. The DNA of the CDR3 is TGTGCCAGCTCACCACTGGGACAGGGGTTAACAGATACGCAGTATTTT. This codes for CASSPLGQGLTDTQYF.

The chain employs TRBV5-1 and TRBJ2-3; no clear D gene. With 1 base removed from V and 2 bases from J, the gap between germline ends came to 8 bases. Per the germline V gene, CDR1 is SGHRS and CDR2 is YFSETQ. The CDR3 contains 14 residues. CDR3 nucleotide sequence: TGCGCCAGCAGCTTGCGTCAGAACACAGATACGCAGTATTTT. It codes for CASSLRQNTDTQYF.

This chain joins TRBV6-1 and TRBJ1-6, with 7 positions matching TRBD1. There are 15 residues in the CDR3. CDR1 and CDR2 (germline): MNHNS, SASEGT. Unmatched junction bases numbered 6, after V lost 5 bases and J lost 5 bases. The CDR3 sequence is CASSRQGLNNSPLHF. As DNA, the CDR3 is TGTGCCAGCAGTAGACAGGGTCTCAATAATTCACCCCTCCACTTT.

As DNA, the CDR3 is TGTGCCAGTAGTCCACCGACAGGTCGTAGCAATCAGCCCCAGCATTTT. It encodes CASSPPTGRSNQPQHF. This sequence joins TRBV19 and TRBJ1-5; D possibly corresponds to TRBD1 (6 bases). This CDR3 has 16 amino acids. Trimming cost V 5 bases and J 0 bases, with 14 bases left between them. Germline V gene lookup returns CDR1 LNHDA and CDR2 SQIVND (reference sequence).

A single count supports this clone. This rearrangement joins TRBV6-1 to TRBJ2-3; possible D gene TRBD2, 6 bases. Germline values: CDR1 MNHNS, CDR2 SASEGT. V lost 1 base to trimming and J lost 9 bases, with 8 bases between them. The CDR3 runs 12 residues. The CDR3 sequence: CASSEGGVTQYF. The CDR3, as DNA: TGTGCCAGCAGTGAAGGCGGGGTAACGCAGTATTTT.